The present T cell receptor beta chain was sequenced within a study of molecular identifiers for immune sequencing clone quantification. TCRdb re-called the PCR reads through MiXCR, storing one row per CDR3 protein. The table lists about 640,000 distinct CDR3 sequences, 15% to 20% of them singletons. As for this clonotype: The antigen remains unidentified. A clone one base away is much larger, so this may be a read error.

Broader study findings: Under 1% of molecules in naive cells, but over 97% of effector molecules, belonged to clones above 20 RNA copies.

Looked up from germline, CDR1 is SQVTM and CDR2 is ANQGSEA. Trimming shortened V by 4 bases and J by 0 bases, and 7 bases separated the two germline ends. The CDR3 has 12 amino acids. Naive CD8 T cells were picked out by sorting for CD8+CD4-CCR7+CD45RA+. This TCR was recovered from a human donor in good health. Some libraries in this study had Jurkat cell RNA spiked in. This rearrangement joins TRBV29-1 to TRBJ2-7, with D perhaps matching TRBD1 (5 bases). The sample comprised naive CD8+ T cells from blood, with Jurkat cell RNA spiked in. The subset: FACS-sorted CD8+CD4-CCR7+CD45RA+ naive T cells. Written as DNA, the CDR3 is TGCAGCGTTGTAGGGGTCTCCTACGAGCAGTACTTC. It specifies CSVVGVSYEQYF.